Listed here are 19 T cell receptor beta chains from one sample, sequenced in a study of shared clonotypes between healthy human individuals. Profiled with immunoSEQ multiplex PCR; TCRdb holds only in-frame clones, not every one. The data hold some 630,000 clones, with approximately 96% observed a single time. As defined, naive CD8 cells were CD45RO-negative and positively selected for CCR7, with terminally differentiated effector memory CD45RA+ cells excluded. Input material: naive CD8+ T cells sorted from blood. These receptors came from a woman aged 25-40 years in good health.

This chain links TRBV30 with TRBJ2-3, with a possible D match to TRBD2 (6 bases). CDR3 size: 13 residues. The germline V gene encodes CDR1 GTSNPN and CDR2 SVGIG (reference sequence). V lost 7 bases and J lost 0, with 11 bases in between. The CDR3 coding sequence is TGTGCCTCTTCGGGAGACAGCACAGATACGCAGTATTTT. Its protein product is CASSGDSTDTQYF.

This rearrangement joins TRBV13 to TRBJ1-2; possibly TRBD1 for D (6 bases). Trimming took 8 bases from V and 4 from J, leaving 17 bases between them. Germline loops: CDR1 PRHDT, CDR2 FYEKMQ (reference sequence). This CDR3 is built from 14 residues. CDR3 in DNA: TGTGCCAGCGCCGTAGGACAGTCGTTCTATGGCTACACCTTC. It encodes CASAVGQSFYGYTF.

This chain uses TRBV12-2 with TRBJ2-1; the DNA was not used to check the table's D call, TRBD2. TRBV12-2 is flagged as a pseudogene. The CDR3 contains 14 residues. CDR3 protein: CASRLASGRDEQFF. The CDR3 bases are TGTGCAAGTCGCCTTGCTAGCGGGAGGGATGAGCAGTTCTTC.

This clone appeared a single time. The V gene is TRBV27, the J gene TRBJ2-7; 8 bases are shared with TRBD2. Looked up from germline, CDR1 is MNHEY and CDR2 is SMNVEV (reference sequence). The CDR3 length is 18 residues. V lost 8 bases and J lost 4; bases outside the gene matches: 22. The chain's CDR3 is CASGHGRQPIAGIYEQYF. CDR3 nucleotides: TGTGCCAGCGGCCACGGACGTCAACCTATAGCGGGAATTTACGAGCAGTACTTC.

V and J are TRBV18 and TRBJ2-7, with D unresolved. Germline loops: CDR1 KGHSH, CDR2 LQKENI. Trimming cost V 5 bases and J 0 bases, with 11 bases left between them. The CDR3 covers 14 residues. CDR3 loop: CASSGQVNSYEQYF. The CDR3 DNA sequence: TGTGCCAGCTCAGGGCAGGTCAACTCCTACGAGCAGTACTTC.

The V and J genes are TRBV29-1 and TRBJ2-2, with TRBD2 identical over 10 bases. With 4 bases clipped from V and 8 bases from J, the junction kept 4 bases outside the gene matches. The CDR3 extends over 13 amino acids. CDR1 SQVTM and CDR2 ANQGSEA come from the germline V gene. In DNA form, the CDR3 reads TGCAGCGTTGTGTCTAGCGGGAGTGGGGAGCTGTTTTTT. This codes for CSVVSSGSGELFF.

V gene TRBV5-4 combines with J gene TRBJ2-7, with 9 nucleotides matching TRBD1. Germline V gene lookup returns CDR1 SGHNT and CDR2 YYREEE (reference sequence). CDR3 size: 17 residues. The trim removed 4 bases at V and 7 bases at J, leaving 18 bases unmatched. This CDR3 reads CASSPRLKGQGTMEQYF. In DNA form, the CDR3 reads TGTGCCAGCAGCCCTCGTTTAAAGGGACAGGGAACGATGGAGCAGTACTTC.

In DNA, the CDR3 is TGTGCCAGCAGCTTAGTGGAGGCCTACGAGCAGTACTTC. Translated, it gives CASSLVEAYEQYF. This chain links TRBV11-2 with TRBJ2-7; a weak D match, TRBD2 (5 bases). Per the germline V gene, CDR1 is SGHAT and CDR2 is FQNNGV. V lost 1 base to trimming and J lost 2 bases, with 6 bases between them. This CDR3 contains 13 residues. Full variable domain (missing parts from reference TRBV11-2 and TRBJ2-7): EAGVAQSPRYKIIEKRQSVAFWCNPISGHATLYWYQQILGQGPKLLIQFQNNGVVDDSQLPKDRFSAERLKGVDSTLKIQPAKLEDSAVYLCASSLVEAYEQYFGPGTRLTVT.

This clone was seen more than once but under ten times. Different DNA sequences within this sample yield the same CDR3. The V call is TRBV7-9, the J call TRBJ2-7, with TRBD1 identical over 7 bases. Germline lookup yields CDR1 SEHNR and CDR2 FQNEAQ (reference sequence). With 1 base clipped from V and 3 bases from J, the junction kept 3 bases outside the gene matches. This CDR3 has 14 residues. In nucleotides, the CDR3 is TGTGCCAGCAGCTTAGGGGACAGAGTCTACGAGCAGTACTTC. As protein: CASSLGDRVYEQYF.

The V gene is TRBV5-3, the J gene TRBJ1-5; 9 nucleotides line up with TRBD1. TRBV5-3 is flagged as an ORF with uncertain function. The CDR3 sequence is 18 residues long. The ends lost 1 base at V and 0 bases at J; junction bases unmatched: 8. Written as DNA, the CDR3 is TGTGCCAGAAGCTTGACAAGGGACAGGGAATATAGCAATCAGCCCCAGCATTTT. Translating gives CARSLTRDREYSNQPQHF.

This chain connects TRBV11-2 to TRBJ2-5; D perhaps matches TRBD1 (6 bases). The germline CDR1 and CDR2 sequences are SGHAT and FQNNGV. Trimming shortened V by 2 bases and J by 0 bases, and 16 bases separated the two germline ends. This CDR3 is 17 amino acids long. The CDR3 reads CASSLFRDTLYQETQYF. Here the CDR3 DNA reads TGTGCCAGCAGCTTATTCCGGGACACCCTGTACCAAGAGACCCAGTACTTC.

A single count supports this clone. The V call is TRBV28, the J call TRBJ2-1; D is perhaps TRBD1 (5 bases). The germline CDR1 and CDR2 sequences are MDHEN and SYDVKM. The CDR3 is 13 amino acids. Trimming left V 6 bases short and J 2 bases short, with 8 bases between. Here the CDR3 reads CASRPRAYNEQFF. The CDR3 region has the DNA TGTGCCAGCAGACCCAGGGCCTACAATGAGCAGTTCTTC. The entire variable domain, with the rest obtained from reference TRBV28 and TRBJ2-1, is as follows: DVKVTQSSRYLVKRTGEKVFLECVQDMDHENMFWYRQDPGLGLRLIYFSYDVKMKEKGDIPEGYSVSREKKERFSLILESASTNQTSMYLCASRPRAYNEQFFGPGTRLTVL.

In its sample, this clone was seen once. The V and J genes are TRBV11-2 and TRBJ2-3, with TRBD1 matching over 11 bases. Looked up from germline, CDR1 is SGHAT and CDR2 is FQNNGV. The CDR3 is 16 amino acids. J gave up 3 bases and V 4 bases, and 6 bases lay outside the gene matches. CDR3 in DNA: TGTGCCAGCAGCTCTGGGACAGGGGGGGGGACAGATACGCAGTATTTT. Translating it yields CASSSGTGGGTDTQYF.

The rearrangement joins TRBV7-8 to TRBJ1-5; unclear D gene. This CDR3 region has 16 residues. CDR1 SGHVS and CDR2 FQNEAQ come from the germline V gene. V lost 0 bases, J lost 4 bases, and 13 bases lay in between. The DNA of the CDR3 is TGTGCCAGCAGCTTAGCGGGCGGGGTGCTGAATCAGCCCCAGCATTTT. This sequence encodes CASSLAGGVLNQPQHF.

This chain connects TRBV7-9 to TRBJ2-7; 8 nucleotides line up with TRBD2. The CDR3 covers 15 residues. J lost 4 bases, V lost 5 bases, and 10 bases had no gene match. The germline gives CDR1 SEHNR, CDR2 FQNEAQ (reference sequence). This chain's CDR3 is CASSAKSGSFYEQYF. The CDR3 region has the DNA TGTGCCAGCAGCGCCAAGAGCGGGAGTTTTTACGAGCAGTACTTC. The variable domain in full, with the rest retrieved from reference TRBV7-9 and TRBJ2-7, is DTGVSQNPRHKITKRGQNVTFRCDPISEHNRLYWYRQTLGQGPEFLTYFQNEAQLEKSRLLSDRFSAERPKGSFSTLEIQRTEQGDSAMYLCASSAKSGSFYEQYFGPGTRLTVT.

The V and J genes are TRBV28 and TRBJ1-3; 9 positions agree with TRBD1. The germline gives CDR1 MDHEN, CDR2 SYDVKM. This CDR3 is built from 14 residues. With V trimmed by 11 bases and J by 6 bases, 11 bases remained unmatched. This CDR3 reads CAGSKGQGKNTIYF. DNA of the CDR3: TGTGCCGGGTCCAAGGGACAGGGAAAAAACACCATATATTTT.

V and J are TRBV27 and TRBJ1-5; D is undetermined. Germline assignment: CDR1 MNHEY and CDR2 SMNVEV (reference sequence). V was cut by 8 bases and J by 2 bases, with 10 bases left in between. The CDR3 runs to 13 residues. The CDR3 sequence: CASGWVGNQPQHF. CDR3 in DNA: TGTGCCAGCGGGTGGGTTGGCAATCAGCCCCAGCATTTT.

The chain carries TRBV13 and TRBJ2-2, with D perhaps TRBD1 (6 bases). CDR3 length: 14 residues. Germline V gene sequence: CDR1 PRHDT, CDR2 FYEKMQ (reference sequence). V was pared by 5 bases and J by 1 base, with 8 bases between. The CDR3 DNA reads TGTGCCAGCAGCGGGACAAGGAACACCGGGGAGCTGTTTTTT. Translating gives CASSGTRNTGELFF.

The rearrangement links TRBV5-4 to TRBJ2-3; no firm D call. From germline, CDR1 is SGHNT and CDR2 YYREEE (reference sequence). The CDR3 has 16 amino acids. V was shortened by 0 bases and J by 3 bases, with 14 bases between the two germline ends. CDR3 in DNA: TGTGCCAGCAGCTTGGGACCCACCTACACTACAGATACGCAGTATTTT. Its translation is CASSLGPTYTTDTQYF.